This T cell receptor beta chain came from a study of CD8+ T cells in alopecia areata. Whole-study context: Administration of oral tofacitinib to treated patients was at 5 to 10 mg twice daily. Tofacitinib treatment spanned 6 to 18 months, with 6 months off drug afterward.

RNA, once extracted, was reverse transcribed into cDNA for use as the sequencing template. Generated by immunoSEQ multiplex PCR, the TCRdb table keeps only in-frame clones and is missing some. The sample has 200,000 to 250,000 clones, roughly 69% seen once; the top ten hold more than 0.95%. This clone was observed a single time. Source: CD4+ T cells sorted from blood, taken at week 0. This sequence was found in a human donor with alopecia areata.

CDR3 in amino acids: CASSLWTDTEAFF. The CDR3 nucleotides read TGTGCCAGCAGCCTATGGACGGACACTGAAGCTTTCTTT. This chain links TRBV9 with TRBJ1-1; D unresolved. The length of the CDR3 is 13 residues. Germline V lookup: CDR1 SGDLS, CDR2 YYNGEE. Trimming took 4 bases from V and 3 from J, leaving 10 bases between them. The complete variable domain, with remaining parts taken from reference TRBV9 and TRBJ1-1, reads DSGVTQTPKHLITATGQRVTLRCSPRSGDLSVYWYQQSLDQGLQFLIQYYNGEERAKGNILERFSAQQFPDLHSELNLSSLELGDSALYFCASSLWTDTEAFFGQGTRLTVV.